This T cell receptor beta chain is drawn from a study of tumor-infiltrating lymphocytes in oesophageal squamous cell carcinoma. By share, this clonotype ranks as medium-sized. Germline loops: CDR1 SGHTA, CDR2 FQGNSA. This CDR3 has 16 amino acids. Losses at the gene ends were 1 base for V and 2 bases for J; bases not matched to a gene: 5. TCRdb fed the PCR reads into MiXCR, producing one record per CDR3 protein. This table has 14,000 or so distinct CDR3 sequences, around 50% appearing once. Sequenced input: esophageal tumor tissue. This TCR was sampled from a male donor with esophageal squamous cell carcinoma. This sequence joins TRBV7-2 and TRBJ2-5; 9 positions match TRBD2. CDR3 loop: CASSLGLAGTQETQYF. The DNA for the CDR3 is TGTGCCAGCAGCTTAGGTCTAGCGGGAACTCAAGAGACCCAGTACTTC.